This passage covers 10 T cell receptor beta chains from one sample sequenced in a study of radiotherapy plus CTLA-4 blockade in lung cancer. The assay was immunoSEQ multiplex PCR, and TCRdb's table has in-frame clones only and misses some. This table has about 49,000 clones, roughly 76% appearing once. The material was peripheral blood, obtained from a patient treated with radiotherapy plus ipilimumab. The receptors come from a human donor with non-small cell lung cancer who had stable disease on radiotherapy plus ipilimumab.

J is TRBJ1-2 and V is TRBV7-6, with unresolved D. Trimming shortened V by 5 bases and J by 2 bases, and 12 bases separated the two germline ends. Germline V gene data show CDR1 as SGHVS and CDR2 as FNYEAQ. CDR3 length: 14 residues. CDR3 coding DNA: TGTGCCAGCAGCCCCGGCGGAGGCAACTATGGCTACACCTTC. It translates to CASSPGGGNYGYTF.

This rearrangement joins TRBV10-2 to TRBJ1-1; perhaps TRBD1 as D (5 bases). Trimming took off 7 bases at V and 5 bases at J, with 14 bases between the two ends. Germline V CDR1 and CDR2: WSHSY, SAAADI. CDR3 length equals 13 residues. CDR3: CASKVGRETEAFF. CDR3 nucleotides: TGCGCCAGCAAGGTGGGGCGGGAGACTGAAGCTTTCTTT.

The rearrangement uses TRBV15 and TRBJ1-3; D ambiguous. The germline CDR1 and CDR2 sequences are LNHNV and YYDKDF (reference sequence). Deletions cut 6 bases from V and 0 bases from J, with 18 bases between. The CDR3 runs 17 residues. The CDR3 nucleotides are TGTGCCACCAGTCGATCGACCGCTGGAACCTCTGGAAACACCATATATTTT. Its translation is CATSRSTAGTSGNTIYF.

The chain has TRBV30 and TRBJ1-4; D is uncertain. The CDR3 sequence is 14 residues long. Germline V lookup: CDR1 GTSNPN, CDR2 SVGIG (reference sequence). V shed 2 bases and J shed 7 bases, with 14 bases lying between them. The CDR3 sequence: CAWSTPTEGEKLFF. As DNA, the CDR3 is TGTGCCTGGAGTACCCCGACGGAAGGTGAAAAACTGTTTTTT.

V is TRBV7-2 and J is TRBJ1-5; D unresolved. CDR1 and CDR2 (germline): SGHTA, FQGNSA. With 1 base removed from V and 7 bases from J, the gap between germline ends came to 8 bases. CDR3 length: 13 amino acids. This chain's CDR3 is CASSLGPEQPQHF. In DNA, the CDR3 is TGTGCCAGCAGCTTAGGTCCCGAGCAGCCCCAGCATTTT. Combining the CDR3 with reference TRBV7-2 and TRBJ1-5 gives the whole variable domain GAGVSQSPSNKVTEKGKDVELRCDPISGHTALYWYRQSLGQGLEFLIYFQGNSAPDKSGLPSDRFSAERTGGSVSTLTIQRTQQEDSAVYLCASSLGPEQPQHFGDGTRLSIL.

The CDR3 spells CASSELRATGELFF. The DNA for the CDR3 is TGTGCCAGCAGTGAACTCCGGGCCACCGGGGAGCTGTTTTTT. The genes are TRBV2 and TRBJ2-2; no reliable D call. Germline values: CDR1 SNHLY, CDR2 FYNNEI. CDR3 size: 14 residues. V shed 2 bases and J shed 4 bases, with 8 bases lying between them.

This sequence joins TRBV5-6 and TRBJ1-3; TRBD1 is a possible D gene (5 bases). Germline loops: CDR1 SGHDT, CDR2 YYEEEE. The CDR3 contains 16 residues. Trimming took 2 bases from V and 0 from J, leaving 12 bases between them. The CDR3 spells CASSLQVLASGNTIYF. The CDR3 DNA reads TGTGCCAGCAGCTTACAGGTATTAGCCTCTGGAAACACCATATATTTT.

The sample holds a few counts of this clone. The gene calls are TRBV14 and TRBJ1-2; no definite D call. This CDR3 spans 12 amino acids. Per the germline V gene, CDR1 is SGHDN and CDR2 is FVKESK. The V end lost 4 bases, the J end lost 5 bases, and 8 bases lay between the germline ends. Here the CDR3 reads CASSPGIYGYTF. The CDR3 bases are TGTGCCAGCAGCCCGGGAATTTATGGCTACACCTTC. Full variable domain (rest looked up from reference TRBV14 and TRBJ1-2): EAGVTQFPSHSVIEKGQTVTLRCDPISGHDNLYWYRRVMGKEIKFLLHFVKESKQDESGMPNNRFLAERTGGTYSTLKVQPAELEDSGVYFCASSPGIYGYTFGSGTRLTVV.

This clone was seen more than once but under ten times. The V call is TRBV9, the J call TRBJ1-1, with TRBD1 as a possible D gene (6 bases). V lost 1 base and J 3 bases, leaving 10 bases between the germline ends. This CDR3 is 14 amino acids long. The germline gives CDR1 SGDLS, CDR2 YYNGEE. CDR3 protein: CASSVIRGDTEAFF. In nucleotides, the CDR3 is TGTGCCAGCAGCGTAATTAGGGGGGACACTGAAGCTTTCTTT.

Concerning this clone itself: Other DNA sequences from this sample encode an identical CDR3 as well. The V and J genes are TRBV28 and TRBJ1-6; D is unclear. This CDR3 contains 14 residues. Trimming removed 3 bases at V and 9 bases at J, with 12 bases between. Germline values: CDR1 MDHEN, CDR2 SYDVKM. This chain's CDR3 is CASSFRGGGSPLHF. In DNA, the CDR3 is TGTGCCAGCAGTTTTCGGGGTGGCGGTTCACCCCTCCACTTT.